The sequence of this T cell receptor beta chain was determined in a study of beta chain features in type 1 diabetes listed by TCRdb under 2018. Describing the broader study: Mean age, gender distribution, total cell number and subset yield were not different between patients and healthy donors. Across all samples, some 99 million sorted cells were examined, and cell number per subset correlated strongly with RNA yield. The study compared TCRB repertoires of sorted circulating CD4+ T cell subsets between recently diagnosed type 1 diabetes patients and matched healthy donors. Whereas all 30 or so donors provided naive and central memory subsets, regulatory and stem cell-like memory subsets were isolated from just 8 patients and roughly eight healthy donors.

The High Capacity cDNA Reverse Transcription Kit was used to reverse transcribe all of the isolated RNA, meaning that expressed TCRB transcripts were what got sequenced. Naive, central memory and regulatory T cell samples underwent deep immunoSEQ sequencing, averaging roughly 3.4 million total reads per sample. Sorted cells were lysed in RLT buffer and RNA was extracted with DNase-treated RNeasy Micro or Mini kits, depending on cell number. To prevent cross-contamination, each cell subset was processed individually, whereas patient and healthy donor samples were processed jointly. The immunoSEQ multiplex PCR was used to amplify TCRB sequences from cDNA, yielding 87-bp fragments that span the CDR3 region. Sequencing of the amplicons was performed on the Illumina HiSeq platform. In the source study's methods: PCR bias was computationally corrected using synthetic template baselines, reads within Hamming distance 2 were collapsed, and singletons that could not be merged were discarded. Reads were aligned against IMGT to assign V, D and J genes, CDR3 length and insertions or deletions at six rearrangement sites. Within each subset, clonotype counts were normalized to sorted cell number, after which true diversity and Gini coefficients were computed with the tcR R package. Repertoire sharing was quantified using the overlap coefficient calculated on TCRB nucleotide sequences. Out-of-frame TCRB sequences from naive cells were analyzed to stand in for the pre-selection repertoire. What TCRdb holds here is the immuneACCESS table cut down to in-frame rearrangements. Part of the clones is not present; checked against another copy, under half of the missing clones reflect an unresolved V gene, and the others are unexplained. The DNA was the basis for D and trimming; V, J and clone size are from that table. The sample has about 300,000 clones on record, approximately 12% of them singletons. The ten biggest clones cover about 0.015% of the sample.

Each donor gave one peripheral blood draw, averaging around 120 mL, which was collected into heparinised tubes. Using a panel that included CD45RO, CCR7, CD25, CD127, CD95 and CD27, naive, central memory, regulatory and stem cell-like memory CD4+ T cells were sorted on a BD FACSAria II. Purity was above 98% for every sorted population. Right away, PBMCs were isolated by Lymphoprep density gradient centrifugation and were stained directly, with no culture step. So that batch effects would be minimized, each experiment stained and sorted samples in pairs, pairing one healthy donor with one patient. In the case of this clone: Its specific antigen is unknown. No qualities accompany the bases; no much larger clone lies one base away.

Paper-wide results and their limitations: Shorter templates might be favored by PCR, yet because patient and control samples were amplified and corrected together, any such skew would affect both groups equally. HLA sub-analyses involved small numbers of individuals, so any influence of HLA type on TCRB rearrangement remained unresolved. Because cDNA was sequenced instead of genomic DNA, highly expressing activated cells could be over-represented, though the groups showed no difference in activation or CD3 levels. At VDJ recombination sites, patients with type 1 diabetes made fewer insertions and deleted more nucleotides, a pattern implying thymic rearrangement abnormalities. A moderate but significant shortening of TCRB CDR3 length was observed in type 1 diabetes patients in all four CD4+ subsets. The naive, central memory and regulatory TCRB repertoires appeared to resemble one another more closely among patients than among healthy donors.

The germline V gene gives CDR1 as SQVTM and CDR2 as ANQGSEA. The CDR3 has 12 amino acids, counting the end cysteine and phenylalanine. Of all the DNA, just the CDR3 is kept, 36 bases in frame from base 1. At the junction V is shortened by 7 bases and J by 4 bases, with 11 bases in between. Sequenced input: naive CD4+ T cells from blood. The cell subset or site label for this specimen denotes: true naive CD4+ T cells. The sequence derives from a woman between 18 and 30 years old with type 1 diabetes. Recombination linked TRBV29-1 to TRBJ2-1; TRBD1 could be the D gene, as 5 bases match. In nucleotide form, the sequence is TGCAGCGGGAGACAGACATACAATGAGCAGTTCTTC. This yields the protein CSGRQTYNEQFF.